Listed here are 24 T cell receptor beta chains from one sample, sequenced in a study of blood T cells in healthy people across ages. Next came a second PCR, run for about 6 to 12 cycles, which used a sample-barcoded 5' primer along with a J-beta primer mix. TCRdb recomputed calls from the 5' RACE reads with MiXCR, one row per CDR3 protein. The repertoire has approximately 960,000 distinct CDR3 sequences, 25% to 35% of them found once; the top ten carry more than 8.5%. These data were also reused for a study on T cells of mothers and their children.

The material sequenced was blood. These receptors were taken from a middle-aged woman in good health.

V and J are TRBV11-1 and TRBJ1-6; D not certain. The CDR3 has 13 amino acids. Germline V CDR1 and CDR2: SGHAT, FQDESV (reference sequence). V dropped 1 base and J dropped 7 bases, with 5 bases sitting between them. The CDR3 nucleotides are TGTGCCAGCAGCTTAGTCAAGAATTCACCCCTCCACTTT. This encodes CASSLVKNSPLHF.

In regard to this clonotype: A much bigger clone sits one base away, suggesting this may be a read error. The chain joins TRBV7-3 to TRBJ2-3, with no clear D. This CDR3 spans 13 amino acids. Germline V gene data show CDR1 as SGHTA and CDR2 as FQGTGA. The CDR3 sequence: CASSPTNTDTQCF. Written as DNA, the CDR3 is TGTGCCAGCAGCCCCACTAACACAGATACGCAGTGTTTT.

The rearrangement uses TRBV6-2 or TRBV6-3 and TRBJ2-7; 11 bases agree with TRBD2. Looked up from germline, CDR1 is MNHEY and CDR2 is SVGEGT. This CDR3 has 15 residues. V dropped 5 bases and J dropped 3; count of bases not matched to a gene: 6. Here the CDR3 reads CASSPGTSGCYEQYF. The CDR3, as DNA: TGTGCCAGCAGTCCGGGGACTAGCGGCTGCTACGAGCAGTACTTC.

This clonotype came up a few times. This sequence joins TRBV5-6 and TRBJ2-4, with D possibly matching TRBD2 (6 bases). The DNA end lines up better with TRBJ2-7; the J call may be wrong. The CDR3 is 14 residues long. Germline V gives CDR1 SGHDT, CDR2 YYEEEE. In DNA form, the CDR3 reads TGTGCCAGCAGCTTGTATGGAGGGGAGAGCGAGCAGTACTTC. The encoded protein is CASSLYGGESEQYF.

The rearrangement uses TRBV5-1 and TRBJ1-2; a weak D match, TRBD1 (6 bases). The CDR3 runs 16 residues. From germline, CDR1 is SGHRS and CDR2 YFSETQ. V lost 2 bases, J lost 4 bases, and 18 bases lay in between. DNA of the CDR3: TGCGCCAGCAGCTTATCAGGGGTTGATGCGGCCTATGGCTACACCTTC. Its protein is CASSLSGVDAAYGYTF.

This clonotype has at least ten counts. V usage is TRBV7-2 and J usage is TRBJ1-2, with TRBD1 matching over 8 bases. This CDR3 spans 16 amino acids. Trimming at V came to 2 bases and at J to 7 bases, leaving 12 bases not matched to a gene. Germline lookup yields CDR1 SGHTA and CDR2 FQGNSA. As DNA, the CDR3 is TGTGCCAGCAGCTTAAGTTCTTCTCAGGGGGCCAGTGGCTACACCTTC. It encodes CASSLSSSQGASGYTF.

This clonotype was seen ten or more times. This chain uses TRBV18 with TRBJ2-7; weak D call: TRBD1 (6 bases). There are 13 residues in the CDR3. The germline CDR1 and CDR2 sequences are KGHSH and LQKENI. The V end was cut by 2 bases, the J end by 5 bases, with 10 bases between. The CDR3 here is CASSPNRVDEQYF. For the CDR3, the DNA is TGTGCCAGCTCACCAAACAGGGTTGACGAGCAGTACTTC.

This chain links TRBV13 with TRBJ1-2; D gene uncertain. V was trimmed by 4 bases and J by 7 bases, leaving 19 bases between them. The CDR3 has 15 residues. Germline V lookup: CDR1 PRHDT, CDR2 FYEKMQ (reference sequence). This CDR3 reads CASSYWTPRSAGYTF. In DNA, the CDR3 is TGTGCCAGCAGCTACTGGACCCCCCGCTCCGCTGGCTACACCTTC.

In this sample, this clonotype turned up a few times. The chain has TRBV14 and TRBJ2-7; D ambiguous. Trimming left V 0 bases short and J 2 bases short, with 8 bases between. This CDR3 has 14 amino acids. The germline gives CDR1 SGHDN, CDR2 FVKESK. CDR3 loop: CASSQERVAYEQYF. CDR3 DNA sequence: TGTGCCAGCAGCCAAGAACGGGTTGCCTACGAGCAGTACTTC.

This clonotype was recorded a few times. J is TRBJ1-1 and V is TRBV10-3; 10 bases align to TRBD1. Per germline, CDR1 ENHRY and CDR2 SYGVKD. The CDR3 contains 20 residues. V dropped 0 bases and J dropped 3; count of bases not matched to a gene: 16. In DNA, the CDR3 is TGTGCCATCAGTGAGTCGATCAATTTGGACAGGGGGTTATTAGACACTGAAGCTTTCTTT. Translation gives CAISESINLDRGLLDTEAFF.

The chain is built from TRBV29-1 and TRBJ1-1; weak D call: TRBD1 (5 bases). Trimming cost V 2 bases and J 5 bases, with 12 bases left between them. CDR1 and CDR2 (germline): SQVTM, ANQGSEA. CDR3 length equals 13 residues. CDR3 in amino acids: CSVELVGLTEAFF. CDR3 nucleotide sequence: TGCAGCGTTGAATTAGTGGGGCTTACTGAAGCTTTCTTT. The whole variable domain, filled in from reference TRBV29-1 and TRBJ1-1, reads SAVISQKPSRDICQRGTSLTIQCQVDSQVTMMFWYRQQPGQSLTLIATANQGSEATYESGFVIDKFPISRPNLTFSTLTVSNMSPEDSSIYLCSVELVGLTEAFFGQGTRLTVV.

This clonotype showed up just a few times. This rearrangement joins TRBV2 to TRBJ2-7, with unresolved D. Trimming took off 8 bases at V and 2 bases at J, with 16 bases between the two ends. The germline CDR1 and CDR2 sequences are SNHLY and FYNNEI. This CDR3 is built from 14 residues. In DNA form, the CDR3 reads TGTGCCAGCCGCCCGGCCGACCGCACCTACGAGCAGTACTTC. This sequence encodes CASRPADRTYEQYF.

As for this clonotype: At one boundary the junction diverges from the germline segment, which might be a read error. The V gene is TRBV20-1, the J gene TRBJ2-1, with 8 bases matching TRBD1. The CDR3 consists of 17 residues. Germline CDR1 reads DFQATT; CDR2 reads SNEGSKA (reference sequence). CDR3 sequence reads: CSSLDRAGWGSYNEQFF. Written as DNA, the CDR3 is TGCAGTTCGTTGGACAGGGCGGGGTGGGGGTCCTACAACGAGCAGTTCTTC.

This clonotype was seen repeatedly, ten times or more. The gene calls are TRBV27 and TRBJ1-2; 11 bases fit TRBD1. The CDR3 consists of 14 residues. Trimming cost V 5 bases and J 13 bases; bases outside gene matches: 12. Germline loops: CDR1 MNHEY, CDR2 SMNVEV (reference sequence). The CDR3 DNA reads TGTGCCAGCAGTGGACAGGGGGCAGCGGGGATTTTCACCTTC. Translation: CASSGQGAAGIFTF.

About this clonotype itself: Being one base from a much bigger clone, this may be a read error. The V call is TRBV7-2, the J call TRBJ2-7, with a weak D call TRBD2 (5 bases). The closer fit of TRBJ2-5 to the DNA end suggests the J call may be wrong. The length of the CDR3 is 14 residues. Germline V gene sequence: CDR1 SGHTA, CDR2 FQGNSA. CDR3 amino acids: CASSKVRGGETQYF. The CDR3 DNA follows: TGTGCCAGCAGTAAGGTCCGGGGTGGGGAGACCCAGTACTTC.

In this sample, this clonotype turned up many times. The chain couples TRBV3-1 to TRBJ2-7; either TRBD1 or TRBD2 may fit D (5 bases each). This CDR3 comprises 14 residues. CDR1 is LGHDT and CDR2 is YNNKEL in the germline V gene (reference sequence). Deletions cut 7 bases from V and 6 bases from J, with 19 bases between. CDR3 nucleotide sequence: TGTGCCAGCAAACCGCCGGGACCGGGGTTCGAGCAGTACTTC. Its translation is CASKPPGPGFEQYF.

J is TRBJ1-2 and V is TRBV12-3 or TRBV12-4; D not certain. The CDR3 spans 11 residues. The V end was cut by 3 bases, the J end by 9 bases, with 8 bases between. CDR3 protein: CASSFGSSYTF. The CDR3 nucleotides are TGTGCCAGCAGTTTCGGTAGCAGCTACACCTTC.

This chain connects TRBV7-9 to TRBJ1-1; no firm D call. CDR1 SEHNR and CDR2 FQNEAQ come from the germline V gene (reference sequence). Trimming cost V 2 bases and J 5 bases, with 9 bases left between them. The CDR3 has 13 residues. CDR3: CASSLQTGTEAFF. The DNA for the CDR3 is TGTGCCAGCAGCTTACAGACCGGGACTGAAGCTTTCTTT.

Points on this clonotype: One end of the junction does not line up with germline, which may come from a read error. CDR3 sequence: CANSLKRQGGDNEQFF. CDR3 in DNA: TGTGCCAACAGCCTCAAAAGACAGGGAGGAGACAATGAGCAGTTCTTC. The rearrangement joins TRBV4-2 to TRBJ2-1; D may be TRBD1 (7 bases). The CDR3 spans 16 residues. Germline-derived CDR1 and CDR2 are LGHNA and YNFKEQ.

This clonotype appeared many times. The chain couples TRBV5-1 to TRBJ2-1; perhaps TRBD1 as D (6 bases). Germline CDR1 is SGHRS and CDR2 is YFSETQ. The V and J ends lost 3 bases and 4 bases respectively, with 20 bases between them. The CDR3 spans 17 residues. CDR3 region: CASSWTPDSRIYNEQFF. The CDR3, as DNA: TGCGCCAGCAGCTGGACCCCGGACAGTCGCATATACAATGAGCAGTTCTTC.

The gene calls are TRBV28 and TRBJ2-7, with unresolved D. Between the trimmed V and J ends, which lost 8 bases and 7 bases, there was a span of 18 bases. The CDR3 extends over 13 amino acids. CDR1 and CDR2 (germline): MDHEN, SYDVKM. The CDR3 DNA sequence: TGTGCCAGCCTGACACCCGGAGCTTTTGAGCAGTACTTC. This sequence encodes CASLTPGAFEQYF.

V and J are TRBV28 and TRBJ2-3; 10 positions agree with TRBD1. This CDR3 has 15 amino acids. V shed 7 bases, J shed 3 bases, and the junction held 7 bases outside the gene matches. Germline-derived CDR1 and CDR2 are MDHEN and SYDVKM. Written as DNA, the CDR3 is TGTGCCAGCATTCGACAGGGGGCTAGGACAGATACGCAGTATTTT. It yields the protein CASIRQGARTDTQYF.

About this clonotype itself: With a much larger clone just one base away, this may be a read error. CDR3 coding DNA: TGTGCCAGCAGTTTGGACAGGCGGGGCTACACCTTC. This sequence encodes CASSLDRRGYTF. The V and J genes are TRBV12-3 or TRBV12-4 and TRBJ1-2; 7 bases align to TRBD1. J lost 8 bases, V lost 3 bases, and 3 bases had no gene match. This CDR3 has 12 residues.

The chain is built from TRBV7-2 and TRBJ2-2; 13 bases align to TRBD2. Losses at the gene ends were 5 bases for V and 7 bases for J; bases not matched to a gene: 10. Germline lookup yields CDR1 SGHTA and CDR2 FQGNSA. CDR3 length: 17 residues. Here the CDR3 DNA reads TGTGCCAGCAGCATGGGACTAGCGGGAACCCTAGTCGGGGAGCTGTTTTTT. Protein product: CASSMGLAGTLVGELFF.